The rows below give T cell receptor beta chains drawn from one sample of a study of cytomegalovirus exposure and HLA in healthy donors. TCRdb's table, derived via immunoSEQ multiplex PCR, lists solely in-frame clones and lacks some. The sample lists under 80,000 clones, about two thirds occurring once. The sequenced sample was PBMCs. Receptor source: a woman between 25 and 40 years old in good health and CMV-seronegative. The CDR3 runs from the conserved cysteine through the conserved F or W. A D gene is named only where the DNA matches it firmly. Some rows mark clone size as missing; the rest say once, few, many or name a class of expanded clone.

clone_size d_call j_call v_call cdr3_nt cdr3_aa
- - TRBJ1-2 TRBV18 TGTGCCAGCTCACCCACACAGGGAAACTATGGCTACACCTTC CASSPTQGNYGYTF
- TRBD2 TRBJ2-3 TRBV4-3 TGCGCCAGCAGCCGAATAGGAGCGGGGGAAGATACGCAGTATTTT CASSRIGAGEDTQYF
- - TRBJ1-2 TRBV30 TGTGCCTGGAGTGCGGGATTCGGCTATGGCTACACCTTC CAWSAGFGYGYTF
- TRBD2 TRBJ2-1 TRBV7-6 TGTGCCAGCACCTCCCGGGGGGCCTACAATGAGCAGTTCTTC CASTSRGAYNEQFF
once - TRBJ1-4 TRBV6-1 TGTGCCAGCAGTGCCCAGGGGCCCGCAACTAATGAAAAACTGTTTTTT CASSAQGPATNEKLFF
- TRBD1 TRBJ2-2 TRBV19 TGTGCCAGTAGAAACAGGGGTAGGGACACCGGGGAGCTGTTTTTT CASRNRGRDTGELFF
- TRBD2 TRBJ2-3 TRBV18 TGTGCCAGCTCATTGCGGGGGAACACAGATACGCAGTATTTT CASSLRGNTDTQYF
- - TRBJ2-2 TRBV27 TGTGCCAGCAGTTTCTACCCTATCAGGACCGGGGAGCTGTTTTTT CASSFYPIRTGELFF
few TRBD2 TRBJ2-3 TRBV4-3 TGCGCCAGCAGCCAAGGTTCGGCTAGCGGGGGCCATAGTAGCACAGATACGCAGTATTTT CASSQGSASGGHSSTDTQYF
- TRBD1 TRBJ1-2 TRBV13 TGTGCCAGCAGCCGACAGGGGGGGGTCTATGGCTACACCTTC CASSRQGGVYGYTF
- - TRBJ2-3 TRBV5-1 TGCGCCAGCAGCTTGGAGGGAGTAGGGCCTAGCACAGATACGCAGTATTTT CASSLEGVGPSTDTQYF
- - TRBJ1-2 TRBV2 TGTGCCAGCAGTGAAGGGCATAACTATGGCTACACCTTC CASSEGHNYGYTF
- - TRBJ2-7 TRBV5-6 TGTGCCAGCAGCTTGGACCTAGGAGCCTACGAGCAGTACTTC CASSLDLGAYEQYF
- - TRBJ2-7 TRBV5-1 TGTGCCAGCAGCTTGGTCGGGGACGAGCAGTACTTC CASSLVGDEQYF
- - TRBJ2-2 TRBV18 TGTGCCAGCTCACGACGAAGGGAGCTGGCCGGGGAGCTGTTTTTT CASSRRRELAGELFF
few TRBD1 TRBJ1-5 TRBV28 TGTGCCAGCAGTCTGGACAGGGGACAGCCCCAGCATTTT CASSLDRGQPQHF
few TRBD1 TRBJ1-2 TRBV30 TGTGCCTGGAATGGACAGGGATTTGGTGGCTACACCTTC CAWNGQGFGGYTF
- TRBD1 TRBJ2-7 TRBV5-1 TGTGCCAGCAGCTACCGACAGGGAAGTCCCTACGAGCAGTACTTC CASSYRQGSPYEQYF
once - TRBJ1-1 TRBV30 TGTGCCTGGAGCGTAGGGGTGGGGGCTTTCTTT CAWSVGVGAFF
- - TRBJ1-5 TRBV19 TGTGCCAGTCGCGGGGGGGCCCTCCGCGGCAATCAGCCCCAGCATTTT CASRGGALRGNQPQHF
- - TRBJ2-5 TRBV28 TGTGCCAGCTCTCGGGGAGGCAGGGTCGAGACCCAGTACTTC CASSRGGRVETQYF
- - TRBJ2-3 TRBV7-3 TGTGCCAGCAGCCCTCCGGGGTGGACGCAGTATTTT CASSPPGWTQYF
- TRBD1 TRBJ1-1 TRBV6-5 TGTGCCAGCACTCCGACAGGGGGCGACACTGAAGCTTTCTTT CASTPTGGDTEAFF
- - TRBJ1-1 TRBV30 TGTGCCTGGAACCCAGGGGAGAACACTGAAGCTTTCTTT CAWNPGENTEAFF
- - TRBJ1-6 TRBV19 TGTGCCAGTAGTATTTCGGGGTATTGGACGAATTCACCCCTCCACTTT CASSISGYWTNSPLHF
- TRBD1 TRBJ1-1 TRBV19 TGTGCCAGTAGTGTCATCTCCGGGACAGGGTTGAGGATTGAAGCTTTCTTT CASSVISGTGLRIEAFF
- - TRBJ1-2 TRBV18 TGTGCCAGCTCACCACCCGGGACTCTTAACTATGGCTACACCTTC CASSPPGTLNYGYTF
few - TRBJ1-4 TRBV2 TGTGCCAGCAGTGAGTACAGTCAATCGACTAATGAAAAACTGTTTTTT CASSEYSQSTNEKLFF
- TRBD1 TRBJ1-1 TRBV6-5 TGTGCCAGCAGGGACAGGGGGCTCACTGAAGCTTTCTTT CASRDRGLTEAFF
- TRBD1 TRBJ1-4 TRBV5-6 TGTGCCAGCAGCACCACAGGGGGCGTTGGGGAAAAACTGTTTTTT CASSTTGGVGEKLFF
few - TRBJ1-2 TRBV6-5 TGTGCCAGCAGTTACCAGAGTAGCACGGATGGCTACACCTTC CASSYQSSTDGYTF
- TRBD1 TRBJ2-5 TRBV6-1 TGTGCCAGCAGTGAGGGACAGGCCTTAGAGACCCAGTACTTC CASSEGQALETQYF
- - TRBJ2-5 TRBV29-1 TGCAGCGCCCTGGGCCTAGCCGGGGAGACCCAGTACTTC CSALGLAGETQYF
- - TRBJ2-4 TRBV19 TGTGCCAGTAGCAACCCCGGGGACAAAAACATTCAGTACTTC CASSNPGDKNIQYF
- - TRBJ1-1 TRBV6-8 TGTGCCAGCAGTTACTCAGGGGGGAACACTGAAGCTTTCTTT CASSYSGGNTEAFF
- - TRBJ1-2 TRBV21-1 TGTGCCAGCGGGGGGGACGGAGAACTCCGGGGCTATGGCTACACCTTC CASGGDGELRGYGYTF
- TRBD1 TRBJ1-1 TRBV11-3 TGTGCCAGCAGCTCCCGGACAGGGGAAGCTTTCTTT CASSSRTGEAFF
- TRBD1 TRBJ1-2 TRBV6-5 TGTGCCAGCAGTTTTCAGGGGGGCTATGGCTACACCTTC CASSFQGGYGYTF
few - TRBJ2-1 TRBV27 TGTGCCAGCAGTCTAGGGTGGGGCCGCAGCTCCTACAATGAGCAGTTCTTC CASSLGWGRSSYNEQFF
- - TRBJ1-1 TRBV7-9 TGTGCCAGCAGCTTTGAGGGCACTGAAGCTTTCTTT CASSFEGTEAFF
- - TRBJ2-1 TRBV29-1 TGCAGCGTTGAAGAATGGCAGGACAATGAGCAGTTCTTC CSVEEWQDNEQFF
- TRBD1 TRBJ2-3 TRBV5-5 TGTGCCAGCAGGCAATCCGGGACAGGGGGCACGCAGTATTTT CASRQSGTGGTQYF
- TRBD1 TRBJ1-1 TRBV7-2 TGTGCCAGCAGCTTTTCGGGGACAGAGAACACTGAAGCTTTCTTT CASSFSGTENTEAFF
- TRBD1 TRBJ1-1 TRBV18 TGTGCCAGCTCGCCCAGACAGGGGGGAGCTTTCTTT CASSPRQGGAFF
few - TRBJ2-7 TRBV11-2 TGTGCCAGCAGCTTAGAGGGGGGTAGAGGCTCCTACGAGCAGTACTTC CASSLEGGRGSYEQYF
- - TRBJ2-3 TRBV27 TGTGCCAGCATATCCGCCTTAGCGGCTAGCACAGATACGCAGTATTTT CASISALAASTDTQYF
- - TRBJ2-5 TRBV5-4 TGTGCCAGCAGCCAAGGAGGACAAGAGACCCAGTACTTC CASSQGGQETQYF
- - TRBJ2-2 TRBV6-4 TGTGCCAGCAGAGCCGGGACGAACACCGGGGAGCTGTTTTTT CASRAGTNTGELFF
- - TRBJ2-7 TRBV2 TGTGCCAGCAGTGGTGGAGGCGGGGAGCAGTACTTC CASSGGGGEQYF
- - TRBJ1-2 TRBV27 TGTGCCAGCAGTTTGGCCGGACAAGACTTCTATGGCTACACCTTC CASSLAGQDFYGYTF
- - TRBJ2-3 TRBV5-5 TGTGCCAGCAGCTTGGACCTCGGGGGACTGGGGGAGGATACGCAGTATTTT CASSLDLGGLGEDTQYF
- - TRBJ1-2 TRBV7-6 TGTGCCAGCAGCTTAACAGACGATGGATATGGCTACACCTTC CASSLTDDGYGYTF
- TRBD2 TRBJ2-5 TRBV7-2 TGTGCCAGCAGCCGGGACTACGGTGAGACCCAGTACTTC CASSRDYGETQYF
- TRBD1 TRBJ2-4 TRBV7-2 TGTGCCAGCAGCTTCACCTCGACAGGGATCGGGGCCAAAAACATTCAGTACTTC CASSFTSTGIGAKNIQYF
- TRBD2 TRBJ2-7 TRBV28 TGTGCCAGCAGTTTCCCGGGGGGGAGCTCCTACGAGCAGTACTTC CASSFPGGSSYEQYF